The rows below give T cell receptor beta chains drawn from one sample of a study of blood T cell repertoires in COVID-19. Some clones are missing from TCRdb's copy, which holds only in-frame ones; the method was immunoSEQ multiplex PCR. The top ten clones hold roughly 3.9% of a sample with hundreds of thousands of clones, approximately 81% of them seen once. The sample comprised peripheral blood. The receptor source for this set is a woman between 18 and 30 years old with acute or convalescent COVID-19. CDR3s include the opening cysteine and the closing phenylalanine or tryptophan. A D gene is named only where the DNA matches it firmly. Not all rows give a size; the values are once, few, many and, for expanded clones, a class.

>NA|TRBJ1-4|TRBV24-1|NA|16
TGTGCCACCAGTGACCCCGACCTCGGGGGAAATGAAAAACTGTTTTTT
CATSDPDLGGNEKLFF
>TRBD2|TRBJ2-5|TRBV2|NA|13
TGTGCCAGCGAGGGACTAGCGGAAGAGACCCAGTACTTC
CASEGLAEETQYF
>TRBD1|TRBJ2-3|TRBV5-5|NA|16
TGTGCCAGCAGCTTCGAGGGGGCAGTTAGCACAGATACGCAGTATTTT
CASSFEGAVSTDTQYF
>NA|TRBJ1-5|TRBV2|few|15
TGTGCCAGCACCGATGAGGGCTATAGCAATCAGCCCCAGCATTTT
CASTDEGYSNQPQHF
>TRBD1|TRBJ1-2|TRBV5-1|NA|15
TGCGCCAGCAGCTTAGGACAGGGGAGGGCCTATGGCTACACCTTC
CASSLGQGRAYGYTF
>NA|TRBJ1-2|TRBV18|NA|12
TGTGCCAGCTCACCAGGGGCAGGCGGCTACACCTTC
CASSPGAGGYTF
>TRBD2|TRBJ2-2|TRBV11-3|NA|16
TGTGCCAGCAGCTCTCGTAGCGGGATAAACACCGGGGAGCTGTTTTTT
CASSSRSGINTGELFF
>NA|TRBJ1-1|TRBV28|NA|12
TGTGCCAGCAGTTTATCGGGGACTGAAGCTTTCTTT
CASSLSGTEAFF
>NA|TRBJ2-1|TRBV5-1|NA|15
TGCGCCAGCAGCTTGAAAGTCAGGGGGGTGGATGAGCAGTTCTTC
CASSLKVRGVDEQFF
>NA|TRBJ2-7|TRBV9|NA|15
TGTGCCAGCAGCCCCTCGGGGGTGGTCAGGGACGAGCAGTACTTC
CASSPSGVVRDEQYF
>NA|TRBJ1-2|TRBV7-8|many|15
TGTGCCAGCCCAGAACAGGGACGGACCTTAGACGGCTACACCTTC
CASPEQGRTLDGYTF
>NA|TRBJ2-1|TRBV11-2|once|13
TGTGCCAGCAGCCGAGATCCTAGCGATGAGCAGTTCTTC
CASSRDPSDEQFF
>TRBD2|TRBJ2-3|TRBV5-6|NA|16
TGTGCCAGCAGCTTCCACAGCGGGGCTAGCACAGATACGCAGTATTTT
CASSFHSGASTDTQYF
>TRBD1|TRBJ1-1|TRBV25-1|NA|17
TGTGCCAGCAGTGAATGGGGTACAGGGGCTTCGAACACTGAAGCTTTCTTT
CASSEWGTGASNTEAFF
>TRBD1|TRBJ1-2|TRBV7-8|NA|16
TGTGCCAGCAGCCCCGGGACAGGGAGGGATGGCTATGGCTACACCTTC
CASSPGTGRDGYGYTF
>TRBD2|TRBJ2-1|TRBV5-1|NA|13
TGCGCCAGCAGACCCAGCGGGGGGGGTGAGCAGTTCTTC
CASRPSGGGEQFF
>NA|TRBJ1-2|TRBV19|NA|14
TGTGCCAGTAGTATAGACGGACAGCGGGAGGGCTACACCTTC
CASSIDGQREGYTF
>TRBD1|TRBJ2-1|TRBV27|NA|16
TGTGCCAGCAGTTCCAAACAGGGGCGATATCACAATGAGCAGTTCTTC
CASSSKQGRYHNEQFF
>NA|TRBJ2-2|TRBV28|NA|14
TGTGCCAGCAGTATACAGGGGAACACCGGGGAGCTGTTTTTT
CASSIQGNTGELFF
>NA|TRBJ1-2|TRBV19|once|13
TGTGCCAGTAGTATATGGCAGGACTATGGCTACACCTTC
CASSIWQDYGYTF
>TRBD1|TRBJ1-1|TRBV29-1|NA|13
TGCAGCGTAGCCGGGACAGGGCGAACTGAAGCTTTCTTT
CSVAGTGRTEAFF
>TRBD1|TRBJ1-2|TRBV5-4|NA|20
TGTGCCAGCAGCTTGGCCAGCTCGATTAAGACAGGGGGCTTAGGCTATGGCTACACCTTC
CASSLASSIKTGGLGYGYTF
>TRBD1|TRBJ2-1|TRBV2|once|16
TGTGCCAGCAGTGAAGACGAGACAGGGACGAAAAATGAGCAGTTCTTC
CASSEDETGTKNEQFF
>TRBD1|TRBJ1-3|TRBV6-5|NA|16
TGTGCCAGCAGTTACGAATGGGACAGGGGAGAAAAGGCCATATATTTT
CASSYEWDRGEKAIYF
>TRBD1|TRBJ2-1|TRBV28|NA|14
TGTGCCAGCAGTTTGAGGACAGGAGACAATGAGCAGTTCTTC
CASSLRTGDNEQFF
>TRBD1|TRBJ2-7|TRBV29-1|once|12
TGCAGCGTCGGACAGGGTGCCTACGAGCAGTACTTC
CSVGQGAYEQYF
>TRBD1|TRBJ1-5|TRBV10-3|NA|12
TGTGCCATTGGACAGGGGACTCGGCCCCAGCATTTT
CAIGQGTRPQHF
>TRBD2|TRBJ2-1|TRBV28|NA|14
TGTGCCAGCAGTTCTCGAGGACTAGCGCAGCAGCAGTTCTTC
CASSSRGLAQQQFF
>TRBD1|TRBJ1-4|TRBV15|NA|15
TGTGCCACCAGCAGAAAGGGACAGTTGACCGAAAAACTGTTTTTT
CATSRKGQLTEKLFF
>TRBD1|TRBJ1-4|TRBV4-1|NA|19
TGCGCCAGCAGCCAACCGGGACAGGCCCGACCTGCAACTAATGAAAAACTGTTTTTT
CASSQPGQARPATNEKLFF
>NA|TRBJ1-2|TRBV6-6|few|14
TGTGCCAGCAGTGAGGAGACAGGAGCGAGTGGCTACACCTTC
CASSEETGASGYTF
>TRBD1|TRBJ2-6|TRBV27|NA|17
TGTGCCAGCAGTCGCCCAACAGGGGTAGCTGGGGCCAACGTCCTGACTTTC
CASSRPTGVAGANVLTF
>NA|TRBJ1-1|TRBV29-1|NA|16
TGCAGCGTTGAAGATATGGTGGCCCTGGGGGCTTACGAAGCTTTCTTT
CSVEDMVALGAYEAFF
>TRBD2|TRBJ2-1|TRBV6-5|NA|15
TGTGCCAGCAGCCCAGCGGGAGGGCCTCGAGATGAGCAGTTCTTC
CASSPAGGPRDEQFF
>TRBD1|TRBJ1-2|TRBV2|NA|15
TGTGCCAGCAGTAGGTCTGCAGGGGGCAACTATGGCTACACCTTC
CASSRSAGGNYGYTF
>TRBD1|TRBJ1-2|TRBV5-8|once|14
TGTGCCAGCAGCTTGGGAAGGGGGCCCTGGGGCTACACCTTC
CASSLGRGPWGYTF
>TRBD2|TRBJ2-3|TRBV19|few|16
TGTGCCAGTAGTGGGGACTACCATCCCTCAATGGATACGCAGTATTTT
CASSGDYHPSMDTQYF
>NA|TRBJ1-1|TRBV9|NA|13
TGTGCCAGCAGCGTAGTGTCAGGGGTTGAAGCTTTCTTT
CASSVVSGVEAFF
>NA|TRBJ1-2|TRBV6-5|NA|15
TGTGCCAGCAGTTACGGAGGCAAGGCTGGGAATGGCTACACCTTC
CASSYGGKAGNGYTF
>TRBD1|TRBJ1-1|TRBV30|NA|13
TGTGCCTGTCCGGGACAGGGGGTTTCTGAAGCTTTCTTT
CACPGQGVSEAFF
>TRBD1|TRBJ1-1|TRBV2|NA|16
TGTGCCAGCAAACGGTCAGGGGGTAAAAAGGGCACTGAAGCTTTCTTT
CASKRSGGKKGTEAFF
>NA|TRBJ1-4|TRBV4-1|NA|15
TGCGCCAGCAGCCAAAGATTCAGGGTGGAGGAAAAACTGTTTTTT
CASSQRFRVEEKLFF
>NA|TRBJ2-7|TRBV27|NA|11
TGTGCCAGCAGTTCCCTCTACGAGCAGTACTTC
CASSSLYEQYF
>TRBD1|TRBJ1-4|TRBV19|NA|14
TGTGCCAGTAGTATGACCGACAGGGTGGAAAAACTGTTTTTT
CASSMTDRVEKLFF
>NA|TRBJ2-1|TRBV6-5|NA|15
TGTGCCAGCAGTATAAGGACTCAATCCTACAATGAGCAGTTCTTC
CASSIRTQSYNEQFF
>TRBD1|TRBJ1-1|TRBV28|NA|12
TGTGCCAGCAGTATCTGGACAGGGGAAGCTTTCTTT
CASSIWTGEAFF
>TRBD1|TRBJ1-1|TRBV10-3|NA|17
TGTGCCATCAGTGAGCCAGGTTACGGACAGGAAGGCACTGAAGCTTTCTTT
CAISEPGYGQEGTEAFF